These T cell receptor beta chains were read from a single sample in a study of beta chain features in type 1 diabetes. Generated by immunoSEQ multiplex PCR, the TCRdb table keeps only in-frame clones and is missing some. The sample shows about 150,000 clones, 11% of them seen only once. Sequencing input: central memory CD4+ T cells from blood. Receptors were obtained from a man aged 18-30 years in good health. Both conserved end residues are part of each CDR3. D genes are given only for firm matches. Expanded clones are given a class, and other clones once, few, many or no size at all.

TRBJ2-7 TRBV9 TRBD1 few TGTGCCAGCAGCGTAGGACAGGGGGCAGGGCAGTACTTC CASSVGQGAGQYF
TRBJ2-1 TRBV11-2 . once TGTGCCAGCAGCGTGACAGGCAGGATTGGCAATGAGCAGTTCTTC CASSVTGRIGNEQFF
TRBJ2-1 TRBV5-6 TRBD2 . TGTGCCAGCAGCTTGCCCCTGGGACTAGCGGGGGAGGATGAGCAGTTCTTC CASSLPLGLAGEDEQFF
TRBJ1-2 TRBV7-2 . . TGTGCCAGCAGCTTAGTAACAGGCCGGTTCTACACCTTC CASSLVTGRFYTF
TRBJ2-1 TRBV10-3 . . TGTGCCATCAGTGGTCGGACGGGCTCCTACAATGAGCAGTTCTTC CAISGRTGSYNEQFF
TRBJ1-1 TRBV7-3 . few TGTGCCAGCAGCCTAGGGGCAGGTACTGAAGCTTTCTTT CASSLGAGTEAFF
TRBJ1-1 TRBV5-1 . few TGCGCCAGCAGCTTAAGGCTCGACAGGTCTGAAGCTTTCTTT CASSLRLDRSEAFF
TRBJ2-3 TRBV9 TRBD2 few TGTGCCAGCAGCGCGACTAGCGGGAGCCCTACTAGCACAGATACGCAGTATTTT CASSATSGSPTSTDTQYF
TRBJ1-4 TRBV7-9 TRBD1 few TGTGCCAGCAGCTTTGGTGGGACAGGGGATGAAAAACTGTTTTTT CASSFGGTGDEKLFF
TRBJ2-5 TRBV18 TRBD2 . TGTGCCAGCTCACCAAATCCTAGCGGGGGTCAAGAGACCCAGTACTTC CASSPNPSGGQETQYF
TRBJ1-6 TRBV6-6 . many TGTGCCAGCAGGCAGGCGAAGTTTGGTTCACCCCTCCACTTT CASRQAKFGSPLHF
TRBJ2-1 TRBV7-2 . few TGTGCCAGCAGTTCTCCGGGAAATGAGCAGTTCTTC CASSSPGNEQFF
TRBJ2-3 TRBV18 . many TGTGCCAGCTCCCTTAAACAGGGCCTTCGCACAGATACGCAGTATTTT CASSLKQGLRTDTQYF
TRBJ1-1 TRBV28 TRBD1 . TGTGCCAGCAGTCCGATCATGACAGGGGTTGCTGAAGCTTTCTTT CASSPIMTGVAEAFF
TRBJ2-3 TRBV11-3 TRBD2 few TGTGCCAGCAGCTTAGGGACTAGCGGCCGTAGCACAGATACGCAGTATTTT CASSLGTSGRSTDTQYF
TRBJ2-1 TRBV4-3 TRBD2 many TGCGCCAGCAGCCAAGCGCTAGCGGGAGTTATCAATGAGCAGTTCTTC CASSQALAGVINEQFF
TRBJ2-5 TRBV7-9 TRBD1 . TGTGCCAGCAGCCAGCCCGGACAGGTACAAGAGACCCAGTACTTC CASSQPGQVQETQYF
TRBJ1-1 TRBV4-3 TRBD1 few TGCGCCAGCAGCCAGGACAGGGGATCGAACACTGAAGCTTTCTTT CASSQDRGSNTEAFF
TRBJ2-3 TRBV4-3 TRBD1 few TGCGCCAGCAGCCACCCTGGACAGGGGTTGGGTGTGGCAGATACGCAGTATTTT CASSHPGQGLGVADTQYF
TRBJ2-5 TRBV29-1 . . TGCAGCGTTGGGCAGAAGGGGGGCAGGGGGTCGGAGACCCAGTACTTC CSVGQKGGRGSETQYF
TRBJ1-5 TRBV6-1 TRBD1 . TGTGCCAGCAGTGAAGCGTTCGCAGGGGGCCTGCAGCCCCAGCATTTT CASSEAFAGGLQPQHF
TRBJ2-5 TRBV4-3 TRBD2 . TGCGCCAGCAGCCAAGGACTGGGACTAGCAGAAGAGACCCAGTACTTC CASSQGLGLAEETQYF
TRBJ2-7 TRBV10-3 . once TGTGCCATTGGGGTAGCGTCTCCCTACGAGCAGTACTTC CAIGVASPYEQYF
TRBJ1-2 TRBV2 . few TGTGCCAGTAAAGATACAGTGTTCTATGGCTACACCTTC CASKDTVFYGYTF
TRBJ1-3 TRBV30 . . TGTGCCTGGAGTGCAGGGTTCTCTGGAAACACCATATATTTT CAWSAGFSGNTIYF
TRBJ2-5 TRBV9 . . TGTGCCAGCAGCCCTTGGGGGGAGACCCAGTACTTC CASSPWGETQYF
TRBJ2-3 TRBV9 TRBD1 few TGTGCCAGCAGCGCGGGAATCGGGACAGAAGGAGATACGCAGTATTTT CASSAGIGTEGDTQYF
TRBJ1-1 TRBV4-3 TRBD1 . TGCGCCAGCAGCCAAGGGACAGGGCAGGGAGGGAGTGAAGCTTTCTTT CASSQGTGQGGSEAFF
TRBJ1-1 TRBV18 . few TGTGCCAGCTCACCGGGGCCCCCGGGGAACACTGAAGCTTTCTTT CASSPGPPGNTEAFF
TRBJ2-7 TRBV25-1 TRBD1 few TGTGCCAGCAGTGCCCCGGACAGGGTAGTCGAGCAGTACTTC CASSAPDRVVEQYF
TRBJ2-4 TRBV7-2 TRBD1 . TGTGCCAGCAGCCGGGGACAGGGAGACGGAAACATTCAGTACTTC CASSRGQGDGNIQYF
TRBJ2-7 TRBV29-1 . few TGCAGCGTTGAAGACCCTCAGGGCGACTCTGCCGAGCAGTACTTC CSVEDPQGDSAEQYF
TRBJ1-2 TRBV7-2 . . TGTGCCAGCAGCTTAGAGATGGGCAACTATGGCTACACCTTC CASSLEMGNYGYTF
TRBJ2-7 TRBV7-2 . few TGTGCCAGCAGCTTAGCGGACGGATACGAGCAGTACTTC CASSLADGYEQYF
TRBJ1-1 TRBV16 . . TGTGCCAGCAGCCCACAAACCACACAGGGGAACACTGAAGCTTTCTTT CASSPQTTQGNTEAFF
TRBJ2-5 TRBV15 . many TGTGCCACCAGCAGAGGCTATCAAGAGACCCAGTACTTC CATSRGYQETQYF
TRBJ2-7 TRBV4-2 TRBD2 . TGTGCCAGCAGCAAGGGACTAGCGGGAGACGCGTACGAGCAGTACTTC CASSKGLAGDAYEQYF
TRBJ2-3 TRBV2 TRBD1 many TGTGCCAGCGCCGGACAGGCGACCACAGATACGCAGTATTTT CASAGQATTDTQYF
TRBJ2-2 TRBV28 . few TGTGCCACCCGGGACACCGGGGAGCTGTTTTTT CATRDTGELFF
TRBJ1-5 TRBV7-9 . few TGTGCCAGCAGCGCCGAGGGACATCAGCCCCAGCATTTT CASSAEGHQPQHF
TRBJ1-2 TRBV28 TRBD1 . TGTGCCAGCATTACAGGAGGACAGGGAGGCTATGGCTACACCTTC CASITGGQGGYGYTF
TRBJ1-5 TRBV27 TRBD1 . TGTGCCAGCCGGACAGGGTGGGGCAATCAGCCCCAGCATTTT CASRTGWGNQPQHF
TRBJ2-1 TRBV2 TRBD1 many TGTGCCAGCACCAGGGACAGGGCCTACAATGAGCAGTTCTTC CASTRDRAYNEQFF